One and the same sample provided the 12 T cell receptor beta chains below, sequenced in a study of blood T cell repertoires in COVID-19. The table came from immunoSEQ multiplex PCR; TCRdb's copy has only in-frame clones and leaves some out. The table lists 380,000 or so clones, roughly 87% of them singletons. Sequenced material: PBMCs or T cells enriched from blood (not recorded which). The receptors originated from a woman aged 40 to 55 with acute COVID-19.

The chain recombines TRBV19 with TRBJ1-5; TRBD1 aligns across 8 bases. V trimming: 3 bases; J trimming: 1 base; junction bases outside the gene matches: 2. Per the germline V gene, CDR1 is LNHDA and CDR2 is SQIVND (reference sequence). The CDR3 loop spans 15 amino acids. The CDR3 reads CASSMTGESNQPQHF. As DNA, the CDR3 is TGTGCCAGTAGTATGACAGGGGAGAGCAATCAGCCCCAGCATTTT.

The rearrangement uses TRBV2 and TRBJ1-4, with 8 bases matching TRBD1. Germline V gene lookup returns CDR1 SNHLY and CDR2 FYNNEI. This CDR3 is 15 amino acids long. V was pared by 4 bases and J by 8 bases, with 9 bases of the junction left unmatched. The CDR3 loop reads CASSVVAGGLEKLFF. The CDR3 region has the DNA TGTGCCAGCAGTGTGGTGGCAGGGGGCTTAGAAAAACTGTTTTTT.

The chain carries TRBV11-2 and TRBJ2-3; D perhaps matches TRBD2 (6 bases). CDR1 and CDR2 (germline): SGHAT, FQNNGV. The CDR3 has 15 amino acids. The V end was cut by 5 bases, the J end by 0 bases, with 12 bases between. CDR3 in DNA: TGTGCCAGCAGCCTACGCGGGGTGAGCACAGATACGCAGTATTTT. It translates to CASSLRGVSTDTQYF.

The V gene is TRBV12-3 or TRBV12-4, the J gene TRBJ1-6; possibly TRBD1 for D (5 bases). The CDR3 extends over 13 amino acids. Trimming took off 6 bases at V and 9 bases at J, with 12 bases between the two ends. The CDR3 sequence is CASSPRQLSPLHF. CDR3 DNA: TGTGCCAGCAGCCCTCGACAGCTTTCACCCCTCCACTTT.

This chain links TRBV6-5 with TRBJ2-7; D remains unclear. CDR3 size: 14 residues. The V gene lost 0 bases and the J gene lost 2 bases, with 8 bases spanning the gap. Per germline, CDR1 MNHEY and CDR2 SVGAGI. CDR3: CASSYSGSTYEQYF. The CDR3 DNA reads TGTGCCAGCAGTTACTCTGGCAGTACCTACGAGCAGTACTTC.

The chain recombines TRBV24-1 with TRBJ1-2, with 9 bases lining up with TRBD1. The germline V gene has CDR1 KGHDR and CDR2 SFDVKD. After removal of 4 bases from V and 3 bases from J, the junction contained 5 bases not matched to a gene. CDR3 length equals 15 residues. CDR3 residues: CATSDPRTGDYGYTF. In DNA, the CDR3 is TGTGCCACCAGTGACCCCAGGACAGGGGACTATGGCTACACCTTC.

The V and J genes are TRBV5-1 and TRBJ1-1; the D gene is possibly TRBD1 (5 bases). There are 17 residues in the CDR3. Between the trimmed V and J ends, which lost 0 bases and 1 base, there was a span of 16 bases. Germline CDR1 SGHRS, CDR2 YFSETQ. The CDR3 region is CASSLEGTGVANTEAFF. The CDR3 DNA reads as TGCGCCAGCAGCTTGGAGGGGACGGGGGTTGCGAACACTGAAGCTTTCTTT.

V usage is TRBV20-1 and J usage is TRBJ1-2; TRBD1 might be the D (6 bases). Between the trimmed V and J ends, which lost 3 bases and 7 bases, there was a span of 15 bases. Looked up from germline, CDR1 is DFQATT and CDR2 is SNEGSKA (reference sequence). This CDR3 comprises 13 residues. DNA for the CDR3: TGCAGTGCTAGTCCGGGGGGGCGCCTTGGCTACACCTTC. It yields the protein CSASPGGRLGYTF.

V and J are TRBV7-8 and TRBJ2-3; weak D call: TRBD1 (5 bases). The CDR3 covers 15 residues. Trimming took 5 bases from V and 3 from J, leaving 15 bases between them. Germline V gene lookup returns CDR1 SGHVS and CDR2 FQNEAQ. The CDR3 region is CASSIIGADTDTQYF. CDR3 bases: TGTGCCAGCAGCATAATTGGGGCAGATACAGATACGCAGTATTTT.

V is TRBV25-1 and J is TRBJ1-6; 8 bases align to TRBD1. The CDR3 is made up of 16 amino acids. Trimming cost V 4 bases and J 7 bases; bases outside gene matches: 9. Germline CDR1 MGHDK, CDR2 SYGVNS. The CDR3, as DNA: TGTGCCAGCAGTGCCGTTGGACAGGGTCGCAATTCACCCCTCCACTTT. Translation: CASSAVGQGRNSPLHF. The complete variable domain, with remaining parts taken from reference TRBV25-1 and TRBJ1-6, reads EADIYQTPRYLVIGTGKKITLECSQTMGHDKMYWYQQDPGMELHLIHYSYGVNSTEKGDLSSESTVSRIRTEHFPLTLESARPSHTSQYLCASSAVGQGRNSPLHFGNGTRLTVT.

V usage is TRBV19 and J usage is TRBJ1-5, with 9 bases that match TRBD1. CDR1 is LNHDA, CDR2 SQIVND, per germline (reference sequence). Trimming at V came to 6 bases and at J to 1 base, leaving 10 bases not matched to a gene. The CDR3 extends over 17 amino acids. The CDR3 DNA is TGTGCCAGTAGCCCGAAACAGGGGGCGAGGAGCAATCAGCCCCAGCATTTT. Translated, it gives CASSPKQGARSNQPQHF. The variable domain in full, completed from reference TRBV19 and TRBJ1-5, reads DGGITQSPKYLFRKEGQNVTLSCEQNLNHDAMYWYRQDPGQGLRLIYYSQIVNDFQKGDIAEGYSVSREKKESFPLTVTSAQKNPTAFYLCASSPKQGARSNQPQHFGDGTRLSIL.

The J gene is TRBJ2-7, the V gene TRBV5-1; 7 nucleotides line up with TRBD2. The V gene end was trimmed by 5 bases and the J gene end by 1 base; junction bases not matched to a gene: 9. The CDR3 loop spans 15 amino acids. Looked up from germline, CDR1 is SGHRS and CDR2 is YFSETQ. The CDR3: CASSLSGEGSYEQYF. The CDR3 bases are TGCGCCAGCAGTTTGAGTGGGGAGGGTTCCTACGAGCAGTACTTC.